The source of this T cell receptor beta chain is a study of shared clonotypes between healthy human individuals. For this clone: Its specificity is not known.

Measured with immunoSEQ multiplex PCR; TCRdb has only the in-frame clones, and not every one. The sample contains more than 80,000 clones, under 80% of which appear only once. The study, taken as a whole, reports: Against clonotypes common to all four donors, non-shared ones had lower generation probabilities.

The germline V gene encodes CDR1 SGHTA and CDR2 FQGNSA. There are 12 residues in the CDR3. Germline trimming cut 5 bases from V and 8 bases from J; bases unmatched to any gene: 4. The chain has TRBV7-2 and TRBJ2-5; 8 bases align to TRBD1. The source is a young man in good health. What was sequenced was memory CD8+ T cells sorted from blood. Described subset: CD45RO+ cells pooled with CCR7-negative TemRA cells. CDR3 region: CASSGQGATQYF. The CDR3 DNA sequence: TGTGCCAGCAGCGGACAGGGCGCAACCCAGTACTTC.